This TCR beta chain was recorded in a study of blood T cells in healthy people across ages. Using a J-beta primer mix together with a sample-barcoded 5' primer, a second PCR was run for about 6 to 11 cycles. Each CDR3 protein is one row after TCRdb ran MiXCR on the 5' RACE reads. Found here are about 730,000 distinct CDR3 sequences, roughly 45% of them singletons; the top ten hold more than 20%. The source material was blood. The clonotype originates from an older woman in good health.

In DNA form, the CDR3 reads TGCAGTGCTACCTCCGGGACAGCAACCTACGAGCAGTACTTC. Translating it yields CSATSGTATYEQYF. The chain joins TRBV20-1 to TRBJ2-4; TRBD1 matches 7 bases. The tail of the sequence fits TRBJ2-7 better, so the J call may be wrong. Germline V lookup: CDR1 DFQATT, CDR2 SNEGSKA (reference sequence). The CDR3 has 14 residues.